Reported below is one T cell receptor (beta chain). The antigen it binds to is not known. No base qualities exist here, and no much larger clone lies one base off it. The data belong to a study of T-cell reconstitution after alpha-beta-depleted transplantation in children (dated by TCRdb to 2016 to 2018). For the study in its entirety: T-cell immune reconstitution after TCRalphabeta/CD19-depleted allogeneic hematopoietic cell transplantation in children was quantitatively tracked in the study by means of TCR repertoire profiling.

Reading from cysteine to phenylalanine, the CDR3 counts 12 amino acids. Only the CDR3 DNA is retained, 36 bases long and in frame from the first base. The CDR1 and CDR2 encoded by the germline V gene (reference sequence) are MNHNY and SVGAGI. V lost 5 bases and J lost 4 bases; the stretch between them is 8 bases long. Receptor amplification or capture employed PCR. These reads were obtained on an Illumina HiSeq 2500. TCR libraries were prepared with molecular barcoding, using unique molecular identifiers to normalize TCRbeta repertoire quantification. TCRdb reran the public reads through fastp at Q25 and MiXCR, keeping productive beta chains. All rows with the same CDR3 protein become a single entry with the most common DNA and genes. For this sample there are a few hundred thousand distinct CDR3 sequences; about 9.3% appear just once. The leading ten clones occupy 2% to 3% of the sample.

The rearranged segments are TRBV6-6 and TRBJ1-1, with the D gene too uncertain to name. This receptor was identified in a human donor who donated a stem cell graft to a child with acute lymphoblastic leukemia. The specimen was PBMCs from the stem cell graft donor, collected from the stem cell graft. The nucleotide sequence reads as follows: TGTGCCAGCAGTGCAGATGGCACTGAAGCTTTCTTT. Translated, this gives CASSADGTEAFF.